This T cell receptor (beta chain) emerged from a study of cytomegalovirus exposure and HLA in healthy donors. Findings and limits, study-wide: A list of around 150 TCR beta chains associated with cytomegalovirus was given. In an earlier analysis, about 87% or about 30%: the productive usage of most TCR beta V segments. Among the most significant clusters, several appeared linked to common viral pathogens in a later analysis.

Turning to this clone: Its target is not known.

CDR1 SGDLS and CDR2 YYNGEE come from the germline V gene. The CDR3 loop spans 12 amino acids. Trimming left V 3 bases short and J 5 bases short, with 5 bases between. Researchers ran the PCR with 60 Vbeta and 13 Jbeta primers. Assay: immunoSEQ multiplex PCR; the TCRdb copy retains only in-frame clones and omits some. This table has roughly 170,000 clones, about 80% appearing once. The sequenced material came from PBMCs. The source is a man aged 25-45 years in good health and CMV-seronegative. The rearrangement joins TRBV9 to TRBJ2-2; D is unclear. This CDR3 reads CASSAKTGELFF. The CDR3 nucleotides are TGTGCCAGCAGCGCAAAAACCGGGGAGCTGTTTTTT.